This T cell receptor beta chain comes out of a study of blood T cells in healthy people across ages. V lost 6 bases, J lost 8 bases, and 10 bases lay in between. Germline CDR1 and CDR2: SQVTM and ANQGSEA. The CDR3 has 10 amino acids. The study isolated at least 7 million PBMCs from each sample. This clonotype was recorded at least ten times. Its target is not known. Study conclusions and caveats: Naive and antigen-experienced cells were not separated, limiting conclusive comparison. Per million T cells, the diversity of TCR beta decreased roughly linearly as age advanced.

Sample-barcoded 5' priming and a J-beta primer mix drove a second PCR of 7 to 11 cycles. Through a template-switch adaptor with 12 random nucleotides, each cDNA molecule received a tag. TCRdb called the 5' RACE reads again in MiXCR, with one record for every CDR3 protein. The top ten hold roughly 8% of the sample, which has some 1.7 million distinct CDR3 sequences, 25% to 30% seen once. Input material: blood. The origin of this receptor is a woman in her twenties or thirties in good health. The gene calls are TRBV29-1 and TRBJ1-1, with D possibly TRBD1 on 5 matching bases. The CDR3 DNA reads as TGCAGCGTGGGGCGTGTGGAAGCTTTCTTT. Its protein is CSVGRVEAFF.